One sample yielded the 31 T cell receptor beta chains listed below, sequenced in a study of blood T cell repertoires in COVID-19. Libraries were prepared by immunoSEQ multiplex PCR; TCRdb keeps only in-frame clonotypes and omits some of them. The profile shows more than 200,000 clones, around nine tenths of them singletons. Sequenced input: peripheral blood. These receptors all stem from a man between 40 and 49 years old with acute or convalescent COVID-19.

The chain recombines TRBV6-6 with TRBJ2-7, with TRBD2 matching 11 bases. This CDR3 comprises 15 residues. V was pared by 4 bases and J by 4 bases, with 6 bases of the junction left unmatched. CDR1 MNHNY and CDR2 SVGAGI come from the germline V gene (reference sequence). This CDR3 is CASSFGLAGLYEQYF. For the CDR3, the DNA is TGTGCCAGCAGTTTCGGACTAGCGGGTTTATACGAGCAGTACTTC.

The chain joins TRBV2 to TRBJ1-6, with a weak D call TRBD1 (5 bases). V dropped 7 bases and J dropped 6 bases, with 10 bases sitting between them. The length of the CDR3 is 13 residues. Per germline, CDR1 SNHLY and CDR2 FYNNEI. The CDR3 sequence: CASKQDSNSPLHF. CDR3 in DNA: TGTGCCAGCAAACAGGATAGTAATTCACCCCTCCACTTT.

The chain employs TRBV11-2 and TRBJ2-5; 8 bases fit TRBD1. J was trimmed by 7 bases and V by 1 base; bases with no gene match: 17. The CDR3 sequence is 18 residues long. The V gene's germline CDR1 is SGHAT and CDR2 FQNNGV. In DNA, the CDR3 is TGTGCCAGCAGCTTAGGGGGTGGAACGGGCAGGGGGCTTGGGACCCAGTACTTC. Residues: CASSLGGGTGRGLGTQYF. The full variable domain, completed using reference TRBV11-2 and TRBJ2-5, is EAGVAQSPRYKIIEKRQSVAFWCNPISGHATLYWYQQILGQGPKLLIQFQNNGVVDDSQLPKDRFSAERLKGVDSTLKIQPAKLEDSAVYLCASSLGGGTGRGLGTQYFGPGTRLLVL.

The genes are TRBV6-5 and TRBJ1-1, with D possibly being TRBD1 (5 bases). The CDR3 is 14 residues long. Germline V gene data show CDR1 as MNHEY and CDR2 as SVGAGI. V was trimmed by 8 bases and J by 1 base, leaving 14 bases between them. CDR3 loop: CASGTRAKNTEAFF. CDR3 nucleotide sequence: TGTGCCAGCGGTACCAGGGCGAAGAACACTGAAGCTTTCTTT.

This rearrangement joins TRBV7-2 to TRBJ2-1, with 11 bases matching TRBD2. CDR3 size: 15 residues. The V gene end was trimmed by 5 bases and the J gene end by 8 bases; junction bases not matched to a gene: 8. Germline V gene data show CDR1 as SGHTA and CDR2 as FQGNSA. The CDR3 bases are TGTGCCAGCAGCACGCAGCCGGGACTAGCGGATGAGCAGTTCTTC. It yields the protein CASSTQPGLADEQFF. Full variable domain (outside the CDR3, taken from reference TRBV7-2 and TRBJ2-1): GAGVSQSPSNKVTEKGKDVELRCDPISGHTALYWYRQSLGQGLEFLIYFQGNSAPDKSGLPSDRFSAERTGGSVSTLTIQRTQQEDSAVYLCASSTQPGLADEQFFGPGTRLTVL.

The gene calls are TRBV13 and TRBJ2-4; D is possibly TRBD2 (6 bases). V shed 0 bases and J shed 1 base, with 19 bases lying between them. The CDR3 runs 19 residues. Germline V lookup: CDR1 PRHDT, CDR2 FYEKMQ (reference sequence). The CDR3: CASSLGKVAVEGAKNIQYF. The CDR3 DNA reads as TGTGCCAGCAGCTTAGGTAAGGTAGCGGTCGAAGGGGCCAAAAACATTCAGTACTTC.

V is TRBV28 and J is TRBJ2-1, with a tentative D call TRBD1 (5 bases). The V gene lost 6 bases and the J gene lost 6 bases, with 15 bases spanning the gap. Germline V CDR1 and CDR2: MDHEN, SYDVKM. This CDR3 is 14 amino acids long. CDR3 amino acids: CASSQGIPRNEQFF. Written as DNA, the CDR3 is TGTGCCAGCAGCCAGGGAATCCCCCGCAATGAGCAGTTCTTC.

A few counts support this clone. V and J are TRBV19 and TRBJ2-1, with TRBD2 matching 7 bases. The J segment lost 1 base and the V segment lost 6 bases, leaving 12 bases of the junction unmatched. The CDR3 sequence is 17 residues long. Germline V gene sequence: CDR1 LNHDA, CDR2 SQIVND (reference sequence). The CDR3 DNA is TGTGCCAGTAGAAGGACGGGGGGTCGGGTTTCCTACAATGAGCAGTTCTTC. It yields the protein CASRRTGGRVSYNEQFF. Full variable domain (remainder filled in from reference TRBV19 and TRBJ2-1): DGGITQSPKYLFRKEGQNVTLSCEQNLNHDAMYWYRQDPGQGLRLIYYSQIVNDFQKGDIAEGYSVSREKKESFPLTVTSAQKNPTAFYLCASRRTGGRVSYNEQFFGPGTRLTVL.

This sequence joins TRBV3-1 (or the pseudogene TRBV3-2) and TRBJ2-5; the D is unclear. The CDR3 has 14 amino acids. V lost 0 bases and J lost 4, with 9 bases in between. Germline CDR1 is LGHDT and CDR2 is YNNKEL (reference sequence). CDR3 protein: CASSQDPSRETQYF. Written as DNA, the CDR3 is TGTGCCAGCAGCCAAGATCCAAGCCGAGAGACCCAGTACTTC.

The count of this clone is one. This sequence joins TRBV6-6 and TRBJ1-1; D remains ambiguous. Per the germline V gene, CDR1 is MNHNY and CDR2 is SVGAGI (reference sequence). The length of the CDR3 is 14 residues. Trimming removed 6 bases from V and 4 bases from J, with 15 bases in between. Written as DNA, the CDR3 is TGTGCCAGCAGGGACGGGGAGTCTGGCACTGAAGCTTTCTTT. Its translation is CASRDGESGTEAFF.

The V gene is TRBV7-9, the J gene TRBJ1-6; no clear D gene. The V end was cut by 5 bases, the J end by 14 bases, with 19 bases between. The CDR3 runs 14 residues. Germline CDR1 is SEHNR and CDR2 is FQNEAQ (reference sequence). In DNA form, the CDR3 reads TGTGCCAGCAGCCTCCCTTACCCGCCGGGGACCCTCCACTTT. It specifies CASSLPYPPGTLHF. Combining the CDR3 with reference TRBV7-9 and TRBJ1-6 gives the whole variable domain DTGVSQNPRHKITKRGQNVTFRCDPISEHNRLYWYRQTLGQGPEFLTYFQNEAQLEKSRLLSDRFSAERPKGSFSTLEIQRTEQGDSAMYLCASSLPYPPGTLHFGNGTRLTVT.

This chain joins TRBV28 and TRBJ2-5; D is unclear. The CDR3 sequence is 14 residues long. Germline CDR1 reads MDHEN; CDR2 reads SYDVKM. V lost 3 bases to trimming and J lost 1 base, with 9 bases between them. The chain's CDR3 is CASSLARVQETQYF. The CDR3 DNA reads TGTGCCAGCAGTTTGGCCCGGGTCCAAGAGACCCAGTACTTC.

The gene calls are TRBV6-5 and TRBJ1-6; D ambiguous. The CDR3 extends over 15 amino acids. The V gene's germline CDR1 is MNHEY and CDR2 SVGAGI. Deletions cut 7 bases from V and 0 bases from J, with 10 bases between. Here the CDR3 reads CASTLTSSYNSPLHF. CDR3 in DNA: TGTGCCAGCACCCTTACGAGCTCCTATAATTCACCCCTCCACTTT.

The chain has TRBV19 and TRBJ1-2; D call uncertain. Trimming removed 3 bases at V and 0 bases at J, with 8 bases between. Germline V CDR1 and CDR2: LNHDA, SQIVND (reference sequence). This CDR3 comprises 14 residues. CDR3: CASSISGANYGYTF. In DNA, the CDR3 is TGTGCCAGTAGTATCTCAGGCGCTAACTATGGCTACACCTTC.

The CDR3 DNA is TGTGCCAGCAGCCTTTCTCTCTACGAGCAGTACTTC. It encodes CASSLSLYEQYF. This sequence joins TRBV7-2 and TRBJ2-7; D uncertain. The CDR3 runs to 12 residues. Germline V lookup: CDR1 SGHTA, CDR2 FQGNSA. The germline V and J ends were trimmed by 5 bases and 3 bases, with 8 bases remaining between them.

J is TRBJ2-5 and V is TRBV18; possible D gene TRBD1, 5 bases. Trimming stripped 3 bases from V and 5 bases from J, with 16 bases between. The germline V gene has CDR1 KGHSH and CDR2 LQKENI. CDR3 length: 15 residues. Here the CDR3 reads CASSPVVGARETQYF. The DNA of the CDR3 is TGTGCCAGCTCACCCGTAGTTGGGGCTCGGGAGACCCAGTACTTC.

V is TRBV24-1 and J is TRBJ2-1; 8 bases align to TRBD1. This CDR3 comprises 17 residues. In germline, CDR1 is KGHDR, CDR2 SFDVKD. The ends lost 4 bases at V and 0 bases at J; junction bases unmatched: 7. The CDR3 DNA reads TGTGCCACCAGTGACCCGGGACAGGCTAGCTCCTACAATGAGCAGTTCTTC. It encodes CATSDPGQASSYNEQFF.

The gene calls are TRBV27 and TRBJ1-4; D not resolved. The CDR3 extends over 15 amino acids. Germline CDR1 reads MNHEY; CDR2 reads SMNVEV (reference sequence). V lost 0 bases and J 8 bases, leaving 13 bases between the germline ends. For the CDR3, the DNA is TGTGCCAGCAGTTTATCGGCGGGAAGTTACGAAAAACTGTTTTTT. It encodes CASSLSAGSYEKLFF.

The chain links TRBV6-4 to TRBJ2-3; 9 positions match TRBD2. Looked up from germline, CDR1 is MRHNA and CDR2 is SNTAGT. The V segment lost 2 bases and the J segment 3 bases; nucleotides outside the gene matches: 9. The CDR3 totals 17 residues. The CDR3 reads CASSDTLIAGATDTQYF. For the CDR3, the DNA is TGTGCCAGCAGTGACACCCTCATAGCGGGGGCGACAGATACGCAGTATTTT.

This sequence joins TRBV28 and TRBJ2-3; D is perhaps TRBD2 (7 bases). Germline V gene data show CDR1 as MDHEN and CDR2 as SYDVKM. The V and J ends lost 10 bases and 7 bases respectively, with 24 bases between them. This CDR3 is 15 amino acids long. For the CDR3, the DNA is TGTGCCACCAAGGGGGGGCCCCATGGGGGATATACGCAGTATTTT. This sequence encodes CATKGGPHGGYTQYF.

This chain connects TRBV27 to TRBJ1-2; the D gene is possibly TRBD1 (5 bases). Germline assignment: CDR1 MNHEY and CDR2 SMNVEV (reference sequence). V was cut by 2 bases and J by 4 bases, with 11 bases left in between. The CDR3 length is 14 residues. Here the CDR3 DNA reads TGTGCCAGCAGTTTAGCAGGGAACGTCTATGGCTACACCTTC. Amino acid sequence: CASSLAGNVYGYTF.

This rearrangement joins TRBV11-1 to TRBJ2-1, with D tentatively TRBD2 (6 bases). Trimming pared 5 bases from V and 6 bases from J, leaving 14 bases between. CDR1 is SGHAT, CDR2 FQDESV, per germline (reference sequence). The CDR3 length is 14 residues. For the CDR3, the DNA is TGTGCCAGCAGCCCCGGACTACCTACCAATGAGCAGTTCTTC. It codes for CASSPGLPTNEQFF.

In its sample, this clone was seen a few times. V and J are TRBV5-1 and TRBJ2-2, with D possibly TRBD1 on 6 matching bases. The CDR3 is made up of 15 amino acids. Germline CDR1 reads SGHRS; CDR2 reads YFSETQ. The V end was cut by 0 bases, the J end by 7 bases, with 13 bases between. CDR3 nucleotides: TGCGCCAGCAGCTTGGGTTCAGGGGCGATCGGGGAGCTGTTTTTT. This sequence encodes CASSLGSGAIGELFF.

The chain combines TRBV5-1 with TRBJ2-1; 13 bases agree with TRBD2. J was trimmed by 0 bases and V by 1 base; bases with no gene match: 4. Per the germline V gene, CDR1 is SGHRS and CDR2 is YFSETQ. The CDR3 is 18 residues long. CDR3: CASSLQGLAGPSYNEQFF. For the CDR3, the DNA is TGCGCCAGCAGCTTGCAGGGACTAGCGGGGCCCTCCTACAATGAGCAGTTCTTC.

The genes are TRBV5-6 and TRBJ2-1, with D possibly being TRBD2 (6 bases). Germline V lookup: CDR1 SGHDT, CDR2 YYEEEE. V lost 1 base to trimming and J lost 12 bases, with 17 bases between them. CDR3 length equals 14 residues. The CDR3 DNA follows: TGTGCCAGCAGCTTGTTCGGGACCGGCGGGGTGCAGTTCTTC. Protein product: CASSLFGTGGVQFF.

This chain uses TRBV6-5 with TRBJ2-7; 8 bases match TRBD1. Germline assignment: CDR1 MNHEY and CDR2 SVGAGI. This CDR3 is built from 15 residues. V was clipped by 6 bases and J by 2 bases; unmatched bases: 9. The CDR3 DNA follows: TGTGCCAGCAGGAGGTACGGACAGGGCGCCTACGAGCAGTACTTC. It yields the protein CASRRYGQGAYEQYF.

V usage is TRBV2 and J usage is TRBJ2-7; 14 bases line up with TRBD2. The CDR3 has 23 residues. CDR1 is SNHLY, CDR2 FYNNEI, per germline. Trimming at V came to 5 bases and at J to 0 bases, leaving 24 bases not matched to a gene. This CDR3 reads CASSPGRWATGTSGRLSSYEQYF. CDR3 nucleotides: TGTGCCAGCAGTCCCGGGAGGTGGGCTACCGGGACTAGCGGGAGATTGAGCTCCTACGAGCAGTACTTC.

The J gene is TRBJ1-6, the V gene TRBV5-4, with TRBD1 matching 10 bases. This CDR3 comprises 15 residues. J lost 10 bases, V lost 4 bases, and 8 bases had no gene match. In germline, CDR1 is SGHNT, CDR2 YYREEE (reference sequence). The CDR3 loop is CASSQDRGQGSPLHF. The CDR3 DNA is TGTGCCAGCAGCCAAGACAGGGGGCAAGGATCACCCCTCCACTTT.

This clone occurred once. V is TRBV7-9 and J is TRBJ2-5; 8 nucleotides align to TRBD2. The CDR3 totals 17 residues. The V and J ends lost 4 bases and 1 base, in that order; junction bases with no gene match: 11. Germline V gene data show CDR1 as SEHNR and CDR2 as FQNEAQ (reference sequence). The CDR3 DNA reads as TGTGCCAGCAGCTACCCGGTTCTAGCGGGTTTCCAAGAGACCCAGTACTTC. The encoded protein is CASSYPVLAGFQETQYF.

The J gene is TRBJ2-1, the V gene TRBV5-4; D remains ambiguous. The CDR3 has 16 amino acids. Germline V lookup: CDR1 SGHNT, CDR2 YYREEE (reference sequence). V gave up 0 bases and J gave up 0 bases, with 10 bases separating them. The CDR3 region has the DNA TGTGCCAGCAGCTTGGGTCAGTGGAGCTCCTACAATGAGCAGTTCTTC. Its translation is CASSLGQWSSYNEQFF. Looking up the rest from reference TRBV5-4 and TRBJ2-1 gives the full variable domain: ETGVTQSPTHLIKTRGQQVTLRCSSQSGHNTVSWYQQALGQGPQFIFQYYREEENGRGNFPPRFSGLQFPNYSSELNVNALELDDSALYLCASSLGQWSSYNEQFFGPGTRLTVL.

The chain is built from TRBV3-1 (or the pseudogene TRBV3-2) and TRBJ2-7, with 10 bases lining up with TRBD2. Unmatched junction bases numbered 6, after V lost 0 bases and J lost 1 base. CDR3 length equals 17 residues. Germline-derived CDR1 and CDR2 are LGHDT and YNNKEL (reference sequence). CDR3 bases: TGTGCCAGCAGCCAAGAAAAAGAACTAGCGGGGTCCTACGAGCAGTACTTC. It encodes CASSQEKELAGSYEQYF.